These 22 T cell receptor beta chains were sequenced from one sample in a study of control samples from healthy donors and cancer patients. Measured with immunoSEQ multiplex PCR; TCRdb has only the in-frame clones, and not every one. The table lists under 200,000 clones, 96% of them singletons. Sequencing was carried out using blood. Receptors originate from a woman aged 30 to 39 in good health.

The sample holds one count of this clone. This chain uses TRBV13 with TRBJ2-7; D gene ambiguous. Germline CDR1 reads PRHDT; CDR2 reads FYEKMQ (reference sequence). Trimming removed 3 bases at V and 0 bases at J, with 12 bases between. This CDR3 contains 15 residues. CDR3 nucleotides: TGTGCCAGCAGCTTGTCACAGAAAAACTCCTACGAGCAGTACTTC. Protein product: CASSLSQKNSYEQYF.

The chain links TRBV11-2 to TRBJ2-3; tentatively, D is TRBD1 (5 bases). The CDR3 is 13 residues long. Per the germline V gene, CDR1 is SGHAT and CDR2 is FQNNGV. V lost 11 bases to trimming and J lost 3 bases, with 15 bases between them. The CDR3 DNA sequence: TGTGCCTGCGGCAGGGTGAGGACAGATACGCAGTATTTT. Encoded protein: CACGRVRTDTQYF.

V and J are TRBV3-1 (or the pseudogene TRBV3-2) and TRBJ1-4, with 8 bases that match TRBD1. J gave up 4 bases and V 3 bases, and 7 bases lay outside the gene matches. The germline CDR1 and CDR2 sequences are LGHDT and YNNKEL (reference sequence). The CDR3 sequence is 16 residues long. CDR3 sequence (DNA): TGTGCCAGCAGCCATTATGCAGGGGGCGGTAATGAAAAACTGTTTTTT. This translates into CASSHYAGGGNEKLFF.

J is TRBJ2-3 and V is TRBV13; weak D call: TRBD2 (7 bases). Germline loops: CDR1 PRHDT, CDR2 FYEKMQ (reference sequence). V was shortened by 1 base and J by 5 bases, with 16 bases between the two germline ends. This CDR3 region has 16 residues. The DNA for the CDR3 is TGTGCCAGCAGCTTAGAAGGGGGAGGGATGGGAGATACGCAGTATTTT. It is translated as CASSLEGGGMGDTQYF.

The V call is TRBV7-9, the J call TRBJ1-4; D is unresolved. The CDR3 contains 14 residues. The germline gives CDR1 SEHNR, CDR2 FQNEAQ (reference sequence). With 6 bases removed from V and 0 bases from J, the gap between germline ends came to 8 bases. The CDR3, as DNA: TGTGCCAGCAGTATTGGTGCAACTAATGAAAAACTGTTTTTT. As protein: CASSIGATNEKLFF.

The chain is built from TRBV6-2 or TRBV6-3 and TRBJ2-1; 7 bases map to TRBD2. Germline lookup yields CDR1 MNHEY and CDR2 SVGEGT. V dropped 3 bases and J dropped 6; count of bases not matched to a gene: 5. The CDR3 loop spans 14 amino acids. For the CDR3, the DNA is TGTGCCAGCAGTTATTCTAGCGGAGCCAATGAGCAGTTCTTC. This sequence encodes CASSYSSGANEQFF.

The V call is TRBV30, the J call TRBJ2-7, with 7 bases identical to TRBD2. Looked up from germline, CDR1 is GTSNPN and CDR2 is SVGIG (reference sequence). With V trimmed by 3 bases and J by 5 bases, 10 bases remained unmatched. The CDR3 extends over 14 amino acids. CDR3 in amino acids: CAWRPERGMNEQYF. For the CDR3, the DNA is TGTGCCTGGAGGCCCGAGCGGGGTATGAACGAGCAGTACTTC. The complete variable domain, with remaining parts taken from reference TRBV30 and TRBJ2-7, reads SQTIHQWPATLVQPVGSPLSLECTVEGTSNPNLYWYRQAAGRGLQLLFYSVGIGQISSEVPQNLSASRPQDRQFILSSKKLLLSDSGFYLCAWRPERGMNEQYFGPGTRLTVT.

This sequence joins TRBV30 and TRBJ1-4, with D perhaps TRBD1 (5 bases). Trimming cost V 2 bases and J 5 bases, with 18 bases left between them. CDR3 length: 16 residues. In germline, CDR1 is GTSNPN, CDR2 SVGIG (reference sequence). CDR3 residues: CAWSQLPWGINEKLFF. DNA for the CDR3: TGTGCCTGGAGTCAACTTCCATGGGGGATAAATGAAAAACTGTTTTTT.

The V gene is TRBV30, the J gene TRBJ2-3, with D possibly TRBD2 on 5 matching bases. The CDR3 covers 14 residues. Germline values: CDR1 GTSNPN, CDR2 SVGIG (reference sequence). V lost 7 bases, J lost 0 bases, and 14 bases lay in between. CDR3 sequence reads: CASRGFTSTDTQYF. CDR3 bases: TGTGCCTCCCGAGGGTTTACTAGCACAGATACGCAGTATTTT.

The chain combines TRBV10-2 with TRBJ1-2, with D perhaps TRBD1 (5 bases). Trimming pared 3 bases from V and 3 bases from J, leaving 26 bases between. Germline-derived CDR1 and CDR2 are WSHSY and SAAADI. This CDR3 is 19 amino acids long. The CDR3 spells CASSEPDFDGAQPDYGYTF. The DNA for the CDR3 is TGCGCCAGCAGTGAACCCGATTTTGACGGGGCGCAGCCGGACTATGGCTACACCTTC.

The CDR3 DNA sequence: TGTGCCAGCAGCGTGGGTCCGGACACCTCCTACGAGCAGTACTTC. It is translated as CASSVGPDTSYEQYF. The gene calls are TRBV9 and TRBJ2-7; maybe TRBD1 (5 bases). Between the trimmed V and J ends, which lost 2 bases and 0 bases, there was a span of 12 bases. Germline CDR1 reads SGDLS; CDR2 reads YYNGEE. The CDR3 sequence is 15 residues long.

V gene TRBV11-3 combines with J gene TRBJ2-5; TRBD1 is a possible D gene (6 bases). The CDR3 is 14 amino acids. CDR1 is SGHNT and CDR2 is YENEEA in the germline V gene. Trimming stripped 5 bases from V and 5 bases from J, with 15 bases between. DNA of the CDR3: TGTGCCAGCAGCCCCCAGGGGTCGGGGGAGACCCAGTACTTC. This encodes CASSPQGSGETQYF.

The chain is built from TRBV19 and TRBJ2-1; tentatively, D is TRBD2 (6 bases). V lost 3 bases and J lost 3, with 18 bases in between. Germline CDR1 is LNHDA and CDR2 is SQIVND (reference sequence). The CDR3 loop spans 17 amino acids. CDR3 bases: TGTGCCAGTAGTATCGTCCGAAGGCGGGGTGGCTACAATGAGCAGTTCTTC. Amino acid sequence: CASSIVRRRGGYNEQFF.

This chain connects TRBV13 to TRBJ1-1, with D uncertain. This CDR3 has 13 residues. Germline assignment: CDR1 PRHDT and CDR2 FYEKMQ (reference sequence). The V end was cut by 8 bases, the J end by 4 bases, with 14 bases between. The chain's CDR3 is CASQGGRGTEAFF. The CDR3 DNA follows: TGTGCCAGCCAAGGCGGACGGGGCACTGAAGCTTTCTTT.

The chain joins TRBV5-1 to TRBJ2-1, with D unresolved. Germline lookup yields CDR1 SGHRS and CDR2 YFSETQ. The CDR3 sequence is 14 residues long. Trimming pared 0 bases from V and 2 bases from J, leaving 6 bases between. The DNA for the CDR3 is TGCGCCAGCAGCTTGGTAGGTACCTACAATGAGCAGTTCTTC. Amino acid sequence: CASSLVGTYNEQFF.

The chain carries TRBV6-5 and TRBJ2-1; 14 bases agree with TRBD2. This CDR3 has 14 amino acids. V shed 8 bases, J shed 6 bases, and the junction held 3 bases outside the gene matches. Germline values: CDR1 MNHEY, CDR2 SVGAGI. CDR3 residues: CASQGTSGSNEQFF. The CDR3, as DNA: TGTGCCAGCCAGGGGACTAGCGGGAGCAATGAGCAGTTCTTC.

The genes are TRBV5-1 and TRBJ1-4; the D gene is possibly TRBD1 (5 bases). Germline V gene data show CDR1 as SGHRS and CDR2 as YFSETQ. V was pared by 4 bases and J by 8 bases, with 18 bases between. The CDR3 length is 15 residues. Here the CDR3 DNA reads TGCGCCAGCAGCCCCGGGACTAACAAACCCGAAAAACTGTTTTTT. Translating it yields CASSPGTNKPEKLFF.

The CDR3 DNA reads as TGTGCCAGCCAGGCGGGCAGCGCCTTCACAGATACGCAGTATTTT. Translated, it gives CASQAGSAFTDTQYF. J is TRBJ2-3 and V is TRBV5-4, with D perhaps TRBD2 (5 bases). The CDR3 sequence is 15 residues long. V was shortened by 7 bases and J by 2 bases, with 17 bases between the two germline ends. Germline V gene sequence: CDR1 SGHNT, CDR2 YYREEE (reference sequence).

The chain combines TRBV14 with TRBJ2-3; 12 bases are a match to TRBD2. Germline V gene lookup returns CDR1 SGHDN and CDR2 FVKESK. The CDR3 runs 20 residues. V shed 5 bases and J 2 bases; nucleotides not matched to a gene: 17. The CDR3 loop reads CASSGKPTSGRRGYTDTQYF. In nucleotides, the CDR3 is TGTGCCAGCAGCGGAAAGCCGACTAGCGGGAGAAGGGGGTACACAGATACGCAGTATTTT.

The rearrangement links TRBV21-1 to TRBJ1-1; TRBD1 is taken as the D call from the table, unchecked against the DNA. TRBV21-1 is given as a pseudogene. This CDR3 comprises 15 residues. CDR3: CASSKQGKFETEAFF. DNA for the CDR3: TGTGCCAGCAGCAAACAGGGGAAGTTCGAGACTGAAGCTTTCTTT.

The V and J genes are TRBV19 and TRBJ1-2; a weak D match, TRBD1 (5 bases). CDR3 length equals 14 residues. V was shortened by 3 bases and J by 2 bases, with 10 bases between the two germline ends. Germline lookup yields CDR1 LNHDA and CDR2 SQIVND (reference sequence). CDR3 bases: TGTGCCAGTAGTATTGGTGGGACGAACTATGGCTACACCTTC. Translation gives CASSIGGTNYGYTF.

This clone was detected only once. The CDR3 reads CAISDAASGSAYEQYF. CDR3 nucleotide sequence: TGTGCCATCAGTGACGCAGCCAGCGGGAGTGCCTACGAGCAGTACTTC. The rearrangement links TRBV10-3 to TRBJ2-7; 8 nucleotides match TRBD2. This CDR3 is 16 amino acids long. J lost 2 bases, V lost 3 bases, and 9 bases had no gene match. Germline V gene data show CDR1 as ENHRY and CDR2 as SYGVKD.